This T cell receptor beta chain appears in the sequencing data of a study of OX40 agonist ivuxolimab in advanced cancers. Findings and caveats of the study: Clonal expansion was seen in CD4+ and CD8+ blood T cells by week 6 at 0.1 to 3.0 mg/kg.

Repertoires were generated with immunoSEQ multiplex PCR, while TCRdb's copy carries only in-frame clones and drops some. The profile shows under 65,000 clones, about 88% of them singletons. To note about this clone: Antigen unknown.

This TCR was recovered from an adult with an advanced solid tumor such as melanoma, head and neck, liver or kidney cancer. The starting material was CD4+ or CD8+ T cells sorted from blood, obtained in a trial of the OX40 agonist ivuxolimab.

In DNA, the CDR3 is TGTGCCAGCAGCTCCCATACGGGGACTGAAGCTTTCTTT. Translated, it gives CASSSHTGTEAFF. The gene calls are TRBV5-6 and TRBJ1-1; D is undetermined. This CDR3 has 13 amino acids. Germline values: CDR1 SGHDT, CDR2 YYEEEE. Trimming took 3 bases from V and 5 from J, leaving 11 bases between them. Based on the CDR3 plus reference TRBV5-6 and TRBJ1-1, the full variable domain is DAGVTQSPTHLIKTRGQQVTLRCSPKSGHDTVSWYQQALGQGPQFIFQYYEEEERQRGNFPDRFSGHQFPNYSSELNVNALLLGDSALYLCASSSHTGTEAFFGQGTRLTVV.